These 23 T cell receptor beta chains were all obtained from the same sample, sequenced in a study of radiation and T cells in renal cell carcinoma (dated by TCRdb to the early 2020s). This sample's time point label indicates: tumor resected at nephrectomy. The treatment or condition label of this sample denotes: treatment-naive control, cytoreductive nephrectomy. Libraries were made using the immunoSEQ multiplex PCR assay. TCRdb obtained this table from immuneACCESS and retained in-frame rearrangements with V and J assigned. These tables miss some clones; where compared with another copy, unresolved V genes account for less than half of the shortfall, and the remainder is unexplained. Recorded for this sample are around 20,000 clones; roughly three fifths of them occurred a single time. The ten largest clones take up 30% to 35% of the sample. This specimen was tumor tissue, taken from a patient whose treatment was nephrectomy without radiotherapy. The receptors derive from a man aged 50 or older with renal cell carcinoma.

The chain carries TRBV5-8 and TRBJ2-7, with D unclear. V dropped 0 bases and J dropped 5 bases, with 12 bases sitting between them. CDR1 is SGHTS and CDR2 is YDEGEE in the germline V gene. The CDR3 has 14 residues. The CDR3, as DNA: TGTGCCAGCAGCTTGGCAGGACCTGATGACGAGCAGTACTTC. This codes for CASSLAGPDDEQYF.

This clone was detected only a few times. The rearrangement uses TRBV19 and TRBJ2-7; possibly TRBD1 for D (6 bases). In germline, CDR1 is LNHDA, CDR2 SQIVND (reference sequence). The CDR3 is made up of 13 amino acids. Trimming removed 6 bases at V and 5 bases at J, with 14 bases between. CDR3 loop: CASSGQPGHEQYF. In DNA form, the CDR3 reads TGTGCCAGTAGCGGACAGCCGGGGCACGAGCAGTACTTC.

The V call is TRBV7-2, the J call TRBJ2-2, with a tentative D call TRBD1 (5 bases). The V end was cut by 5 bases, the J end by 0 bases, with 7 bases between. The CDR3 consists of 14 residues. The germline V gene has CDR1 SGHTA and CDR2 FQGNSA. For the CDR3, the DNA is TGTGCCAGCAGCCCGGACACGAACACCGGGGAGCTGTTTTTT. This gives the protein CASSPDTNTGELFF.

This chain connects TRBV15 to TRBJ2-1; D remains ambiguous. The CDR3 sequence is 14 residues long. V dropped 0 bases and J dropped 4 bases, with 7 bases sitting between them. The V gene's germline CDR1 is LNHNV and CDR2 YYDKDF (reference sequence). In DNA, the CDR3 is TGTGCCACCAGCAGAGAGGGGATATACAATGAGCAGTTCTTC. Translating it yields CATSREGIYNEQFF.

The chain couples TRBV6-6 to TRBJ1-1; 9 bases align to TRBD1. The CDR3 is 15 residues long. The V gene's germline CDR1 is MNHNY and CDR2 SVGAGI (reference sequence). The V gene end was trimmed by 5 bases and the J gene end by 8 bases; junction bases not matched to a gene: 12. The CDR3 DNA follows: TGTGCCAGCAGTAGGGACAGGGTGGCAGGGGTAGAAGCTTTCTTT. Its protein product is CASSRDRVAGVEAFF.

This sequence joins TRBV7-3 and TRBJ1-3, with TRBD1 as a possible D gene (5 bases). The CDR3 loop spans 16 amino acids. Germline CDR1 is SGHTA and CDR2 is FQGTGA. Between the trimmed V and J ends, which lost 0 bases and 0 bases, there was a span of 9 bases. CDR3 sequence (DNA): TGTGCCAGCAGCTTAACGGGGGGGAACTCTGGAAACACCATATATTTT. Amino acid sequence: CASSLTGGNSGNTIYF.

The rearrangement joins TRBV4-3 to TRBJ1-1, with 10 positions matching TRBD1. There are 17 residues in the CDR3. The junction had 6 bases not matched to a gene; V was cut back by 1 base and J by 1 base. Germline loops: CDR1 LGHNA, CDR2 YSLEER. The CDR3 spells CASSQGRQGAGNTEAFF. Written as DNA, the CDR3 is TGCGCCAGCAGCCAAGGCCGACAGGGGGCAGGGAACACTGAAGCTTTCTTT.

This chain links TRBV2 with TRBJ1-3; D might be TRBD1 (6 bases). V lost 6 bases and J 0 bases, leaving 12 bases between the germline ends. The CDR3 has 15 residues. CDR1 and CDR2 from the germline V gene are SNHLY and FYNNEI. The CDR3 is CASRDSPVSGNTIYF. The CDR3 bases are TGTGCCAGCAGGGACAGTCCCGTCTCTGGAAACACCATATATTTT.

The sample holds a few counts of this clone. This chain links TRBV2 with TRBJ2-4; D gene ambiguous. V lost 4 bases and J lost 14, with 21 bases in between. Germline CDR1 and CDR2: SNHLY and FYNNEI. The CDR3 spans 14 residues. CDR3 in amino acids: CASSVISQAVGEYF. CDR3 nucleotides: TGTGCCAGCAGTGTCATATCCCAGGCTGTCGGAGAGTACTTC.

This chain uses TRBV9 with TRBJ2-1, with a tentative D call TRBD1 (5 bases). The CDR3 sequence is 15 residues long. The germline gives CDR1 SGDLS, CDR2 YYNGEE. The V end was cut by 0 bases, the J end by 4 bases, with 11 bases between. CDR3 sequence: CASSVATGTYNEQFF. The CDR3 coding sequence is TGTGCCAGCAGCGTAGCAACAGGAACTTACAATGAGCAGTTCTTC.

Here the CDR3 reads CAWDAGTEAFF. The CDR3 DNA reads TGTGCCTGGGATGCGGGCACTGAAGCTTTCTTT. The chain recombines TRBV30 with TRBJ1-1; D remains unclear. The CDR3 extends over 11 amino acids. Germline CDR1 reads GTSNPN; CDR2 reads SVGIG (reference sequence). V gave up 5 bases and J gave up 4 bases, with 8 bases separating them.

CDR3 coding DNA: TGTGCCAGCAGTGCGTCCGGGACAGTCACTGAAGCTTTCTTT. The encoded protein is CASSASGTVTEAFF. The rearrangement links TRBV6-1 to TRBJ1-1, with TRBD1 matching 7 bases. The CDR3 is 14 amino acids. Trimming cost V 4 bases and J 4 bases; bases outside gene matches: 6. Germline CDR1 reads MNHNS; CDR2 reads SASEGT.

The J gene is TRBJ1-3, the V gene TRBV19; a possible D gene is TRBD1 (6 bases). The CDR3 spans 16 residues. The germline V and J ends were trimmed by 1 base and 0 bases, with 10 bases remaining between them. Germline V gene data show CDR1 as LNHDA and CDR2 as SQIVND (reference sequence). The DNA of the CDR3 is TGTGCCAGTAGTATAGTTTGGGGGCACTCTGGAAACACCATATATTTT. This encodes CASSIVWGHSGNTIYF.

This clone was found a few times. The chain links TRBV14 to TRBJ2-3, with TRBD1 identical over 9 bases. J lost 5 bases, V lost 3 bases, and 9 bases had no gene match. CDR1 is SGHDN and CDR2 is FVKESK in the germline V gene. This CDR3 spans 16 amino acids. The CDR3 coding sequence is TGTGCCAGCAGCCAGAACGACAGGGGGTATGGAGATACGCAGTATTTT. It codes for CASSQNDRGYGDTQYF.

The chain links TRBV7-8 to TRBJ1-1; 7 bases agree with TRBD1. V was pared by 5 bases and J by 4 bases, with 4 bases of the junction left unmatched. The germline gives CDR1 SGHVS, CDR2 FQNEAQ. This CDR3 region has 13 residues. CDR3 region: CASSVRGGTEAFF. For the CDR3, the DNA is TGTGCCAGCAGCGTCAGGGGGGGCACTGAAGCTTTCTTT. Supplemented by reference TRBV7-8 and TRBJ1-1, the full variable domain reads GAGVSQSPRYKVAKRGQDVALRCDPISGHVSLFWYQQALGQGPEFLTYFQNEAQLDKSGLPSDRFFAERPEGSVSTLKIQRTQQEDSAVYLCASSVRGGTEAFFGQGTRLTVV.

V usage is TRBV6-1 and J usage is TRBJ2-5; D perhaps matches TRBD2 (5 bases). The germline CDR1 and CDR2 sequences are MNHNS and SASEGT. The CDR3 has 14 amino acids. V gave up 5 bases and J gave up 5 bases, with 15 bases separating them. In DNA, the CDR3 is TGTGCCAGCAGTAACCGGGCCACGGGGGAGACCCAGTACTTC. Its translation is CASSNRATGETQYF.

This clone was seen a single time. CDR3 nucleotides: TGCGCCAGCAGCCACGGGTTGGGGGGGCTCCCAACTAATGAAAAACTGTTTTTT. Encoded protein: CASSHGLGGLPTNEKLFF. V and J are TRBV4-3 and TRBJ1-4; D possibly corresponds to TRBD1 (6 bases). The CDR3 totals 18 residues. CDR1 and CDR2 from the germline V gene are LGHNA and YSLEER. V lost 3 bases and J lost 0, with 17 bases in between.

The V call is TRBV30, the J call TRBJ2-7; D remains unclear. The CDR3 is 12 residues long. Germline lookup yields CDR1 GTSNPN and CDR2 SVGIG (reference sequence). V lost 2 bases and J lost 6, with 11 bases in between. CDR3 protein: CAWSHSTSEQYF. The CDR3 bases are TGTGCCTGGAGTCATTCAACCAGCGAGCAGTACTTC.

The rearrangement uses TRBV6-5 and TRBJ1-5; the match to TRBD1 covers 7 bases. In germline, CDR1 is MNHEY, CDR2 SVGAGI. V shed 8 bases, J shed 11 bases, and the junction held 9 bases outside the gene matches. This CDR3 contains 12 residues. Here the CDR3 DNA reads TGTGCCAGCGGGGACAGCCGGGGGTCCCAGCATTTT. This encodes CASGDSRGSQHF.

The chain recombines TRBV7-2 with TRBJ2-7, with no clear D. V lost 3 bases and J 3 bases, leaving 12 bases between the germline ends. Germline CDR1 is SGHTA and CDR2 is FQGNSA. CDR3 length: 14 amino acids. The CDR3: CASSFGPGGYEQYF. In DNA, the CDR3 is TGTGCCAGCAGCTTCGGCCCGGGCGGCTACGAGCAGTACTTC.

The gene calls are TRBV4-1 and TRBJ2-2; D not certain. The V end lost 4 bases, the J end lost 1 base, and 1 base lay between the germline ends. CDR3 length: 12 amino acids. Germline V gene sequence: CDR1 MGHRA, CDR2 YSYEKL. CDR3 in amino acids: CASSRNTGELFF. CDR3 sequence (DNA): TGCGCCAGCAGCCGGAACACCGGGGAGCTGTTTTTT.

The V and J genes are TRBV25-1 and TRBJ1-1; tentatively, D is TRBD1 (5 bases). The CDR3 loop spans 15 amino acids. Germline assignment: CDR1 MGHDK and CDR2 SYGVNS. Trimming pared 1 base from V and 1 base from J, leaving 10 bases between. This chain's CDR3 is CASSELGRGNTEAFF. CDR3 nucleotide sequence: TGTGCCAGCAGTGAATTAGGGAGGGGGAACACTGAAGCTTTCTTT.

The chain carries TRBV28 and TRBJ1-2; D is uncertain. V lost 9 bases, J lost 7 bases, and 21 bases lay in between. CDR3 length equals 14 residues. CDR1 MDHEN and CDR2 SYDVKM come from the germline V gene. This chain's CDR3 is CARTTGPGWCGYTF. In DNA form, the CDR3 reads TGTGCCAGGACAACGGGCCCGGGATGGTGTGGCTACACCTTC.